This T cell receptor beta chain was captured in a study of shared clonotypes between healthy human individuals. Across several immunoSEQ plates, the genomic DNA of each subset was split evenly. Clones were sequenced by immunoSEQ multiplex PCR, and TCRdb holds only the in-frame ones, with some missing. Of about 580,000 clones detected, roughly 98% appear once; the ten largest clones hold around 0.3%. The study's findings and limits: Among donors, sharing of clonotypes was expected to be affected by sequencing depth. In contrast to clonotypes shared by all four donors, non-shared clonotypes had lower generation probabilities.

Per germline, CDR1 MNHEY and CDR2 SVGAGI. V dropped 4 bases and J dropped 1; count of bases not matched to a gene: 3. This CDR3 spans 15 amino acids. Details on this clone: Its antigen is still unknown.

Naive CD8 cells, CD45RO-negative and positively selected for CCR7, excluded terminally differentiated effector memory CD45RA+ cells. Donors were healthy HIV-negative adults without recent acute infections or vaccinations. The sample was naive CD8+ T cells sorted from blood. This TCR was sampled from a young man in good health. V is TRBV6-5 and J is TRBJ2-4, with TRBD1 identical over 8 bases. CDR3 nucleotides: TGTGCCAGCAGTTTCTGGACAGGGGCCAAAAACATTCAGTACTTC. Protein: CASSFWTGAKNIQYF.